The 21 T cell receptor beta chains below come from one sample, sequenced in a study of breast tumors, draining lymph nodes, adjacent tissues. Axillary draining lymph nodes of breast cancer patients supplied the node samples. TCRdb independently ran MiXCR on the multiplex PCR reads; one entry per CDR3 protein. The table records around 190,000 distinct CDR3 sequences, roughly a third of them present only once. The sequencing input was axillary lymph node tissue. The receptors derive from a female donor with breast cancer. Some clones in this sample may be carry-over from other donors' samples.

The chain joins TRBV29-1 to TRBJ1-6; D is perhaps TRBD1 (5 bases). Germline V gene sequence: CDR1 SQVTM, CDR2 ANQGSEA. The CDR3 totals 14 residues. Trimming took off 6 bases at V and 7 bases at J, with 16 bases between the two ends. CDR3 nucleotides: TGCAGCGTAGCTACCGGGACTGAGAATTCACCCCTCCACTTT. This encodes CSVATGTENSPLHF.

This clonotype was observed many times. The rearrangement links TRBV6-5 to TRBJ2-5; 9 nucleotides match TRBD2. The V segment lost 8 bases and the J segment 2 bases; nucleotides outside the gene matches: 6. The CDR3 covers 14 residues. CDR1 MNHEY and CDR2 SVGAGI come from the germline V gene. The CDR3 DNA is TGTGCCAGCTCTAGCGGGGAACCTCAAGAGACCCAGTACTTC. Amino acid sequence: CASSSGEPQETQYF.

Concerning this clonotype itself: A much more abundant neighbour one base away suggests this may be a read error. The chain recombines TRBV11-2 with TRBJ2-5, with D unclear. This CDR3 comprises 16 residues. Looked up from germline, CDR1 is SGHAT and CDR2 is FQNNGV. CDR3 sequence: CASSLVGFTFLETRYF. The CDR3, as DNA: TGTGCCAGCAGCTTAGTAGGGTTCACCTTTTTGGAGACCCGGTACTTC.

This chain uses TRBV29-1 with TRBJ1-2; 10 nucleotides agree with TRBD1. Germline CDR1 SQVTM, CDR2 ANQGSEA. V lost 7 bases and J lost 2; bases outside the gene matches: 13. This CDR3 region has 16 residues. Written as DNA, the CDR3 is TGCAGCGCAACCGGGACAGGGGCAGCCTCGAACTATGGCTACACCTTC. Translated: CSATGTGAASNYGYTF.

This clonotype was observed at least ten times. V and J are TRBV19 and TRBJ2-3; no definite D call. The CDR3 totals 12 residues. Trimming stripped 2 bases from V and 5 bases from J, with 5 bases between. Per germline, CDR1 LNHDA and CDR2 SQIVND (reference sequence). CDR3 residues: CASSIHKDTQYF. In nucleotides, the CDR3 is TGTGCCAGTAGTATACATAAAGATACGCAGTATTTT.

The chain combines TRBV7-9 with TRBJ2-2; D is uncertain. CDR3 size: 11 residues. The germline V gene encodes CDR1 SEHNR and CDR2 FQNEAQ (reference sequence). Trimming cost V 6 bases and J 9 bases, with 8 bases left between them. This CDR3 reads CASRTTRELFF. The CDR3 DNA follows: TGTGCCAGCAGGACAACGCGGGAGCTGTTTTTT.

The CDR3 DNA is TGTGCCAGCAGCTTAGGGACAGGGGGCGGCGGGGAGCAGTACTTC. This sequence encodes CASSLGTGGGGEQYF. The chain is built from TRBV7-9 and TRBJ2-7; 11 bases agree with TRBD1. With 1 base clipped from V and 7 bases from J, the junction kept 6 bases outside the gene matches. This CDR3 has 15 residues. The germline V gene has CDR1 SEHNR and CDR2 FQNEAQ (reference sequence).

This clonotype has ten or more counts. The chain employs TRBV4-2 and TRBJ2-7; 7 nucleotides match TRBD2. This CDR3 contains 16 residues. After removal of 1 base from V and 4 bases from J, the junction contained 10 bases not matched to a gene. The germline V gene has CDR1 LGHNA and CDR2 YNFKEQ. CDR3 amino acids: CASSQGQSLAEYEQYF. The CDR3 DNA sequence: TGTGCCAGCAGCCAAGGACAGTCGCTAGCGGAATACGAGCAGTACTTC.

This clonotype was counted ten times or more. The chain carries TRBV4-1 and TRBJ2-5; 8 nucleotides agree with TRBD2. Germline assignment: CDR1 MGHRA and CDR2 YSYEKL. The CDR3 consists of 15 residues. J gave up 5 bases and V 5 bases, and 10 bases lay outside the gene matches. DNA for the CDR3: TGCGCCAGCAGCGATAAAGCGGGAGTTCAGGAGACCCAGTACTTC. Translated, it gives CASSDKAGVQETQYF.

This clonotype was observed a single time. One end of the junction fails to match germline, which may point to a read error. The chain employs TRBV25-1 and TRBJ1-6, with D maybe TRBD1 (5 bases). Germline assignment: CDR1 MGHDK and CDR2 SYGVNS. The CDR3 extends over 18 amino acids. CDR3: CASSDPGTGVRYNFPPHF. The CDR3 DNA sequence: TGTGCCAGCAGTGATCCAGGGACGGGGGTCCGCTATAATTTCCCCCCCCACTTT.

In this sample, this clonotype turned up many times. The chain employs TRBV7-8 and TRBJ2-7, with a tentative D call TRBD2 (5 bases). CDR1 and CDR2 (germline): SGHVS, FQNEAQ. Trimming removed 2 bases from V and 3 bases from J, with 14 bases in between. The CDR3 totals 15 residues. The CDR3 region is CASSLLGDVGYEQYF. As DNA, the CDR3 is TGTGCCAGCAGCTTACTGGGAGACGTTGGCTACGAGCAGTACTTC.

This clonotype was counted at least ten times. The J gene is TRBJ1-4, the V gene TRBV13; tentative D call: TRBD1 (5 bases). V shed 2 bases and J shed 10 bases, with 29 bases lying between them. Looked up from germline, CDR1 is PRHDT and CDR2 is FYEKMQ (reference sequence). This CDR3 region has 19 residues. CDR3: CASSLSFAGRSQPPSKLFF. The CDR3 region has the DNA TGTGCCAGCAGCTTATCTTTTGCAGGGCGCTCACAACCACCTTCAAAACTGTTTTTT.

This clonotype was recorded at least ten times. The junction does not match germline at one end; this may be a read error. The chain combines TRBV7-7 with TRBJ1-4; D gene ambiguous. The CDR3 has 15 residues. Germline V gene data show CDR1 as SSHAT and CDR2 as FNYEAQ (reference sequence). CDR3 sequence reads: CASSLRFATNEKLFF. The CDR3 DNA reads TGTGCTAGCAGCCTCCGCTTCGCAACTAATGAAAAACTGTTTTTT.

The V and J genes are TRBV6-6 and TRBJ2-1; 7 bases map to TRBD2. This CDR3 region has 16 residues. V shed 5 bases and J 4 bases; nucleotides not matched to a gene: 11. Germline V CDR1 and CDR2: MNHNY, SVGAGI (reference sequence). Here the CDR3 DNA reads TGTGCCAGCAGTCACCCCCCCAGCGGGGCGTACAATGAGCAGTTCTTC. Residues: CASSHPPSGAYNEQFF.

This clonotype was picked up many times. This CDR3 reads CASSQFAGGPNEQFF. CDR3 DNA sequence: TGTGCCAGCAGCCAATTTGCGGGAGGGCCCAATGAGCAGTTCTTC. J is TRBJ2-1 and V is TRBV4-2, with 9 positions matching TRBD2. The trim removed 2 bases at V and 6 bases at J, leaving 5 bases unmatched. The CDR3 runs 15 residues. Germline V gene sequence: CDR1 LGHNA, CDR2 YNFKEQ.

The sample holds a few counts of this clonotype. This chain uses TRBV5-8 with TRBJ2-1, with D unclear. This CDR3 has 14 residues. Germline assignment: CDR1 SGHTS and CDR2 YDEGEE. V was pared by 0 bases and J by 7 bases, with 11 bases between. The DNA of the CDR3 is TGTGCCAGCAGCTTGGTGGGTGGATGGAATGAGCAGTTCTTC. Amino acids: CASSLVGGWNEQFF.

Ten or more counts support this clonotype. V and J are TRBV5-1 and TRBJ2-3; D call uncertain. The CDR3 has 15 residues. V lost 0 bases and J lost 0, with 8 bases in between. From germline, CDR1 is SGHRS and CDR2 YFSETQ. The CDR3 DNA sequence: TGCGCCAGCAGCTTGGTGGCGTTGAGCACAGATACGCAGTATTTT. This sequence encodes CASSLVALSTDTQYF.

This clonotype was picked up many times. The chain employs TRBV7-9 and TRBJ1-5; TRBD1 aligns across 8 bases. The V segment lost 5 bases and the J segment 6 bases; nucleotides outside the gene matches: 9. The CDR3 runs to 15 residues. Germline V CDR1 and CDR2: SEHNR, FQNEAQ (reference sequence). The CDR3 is CASSPTGAQGQPQHF. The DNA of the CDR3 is TGTGCCAGCAGCCCGACAGGGGCCCAGGGTCAGCCCCAGCATTTT.

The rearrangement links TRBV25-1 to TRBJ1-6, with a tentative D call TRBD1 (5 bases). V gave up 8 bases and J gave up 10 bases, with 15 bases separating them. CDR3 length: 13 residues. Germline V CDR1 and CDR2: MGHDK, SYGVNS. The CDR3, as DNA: TGTGCCAGCTTGGACACTTTGGACTCACCCCTCCACTTT. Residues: CASLDTLDSPLHF.

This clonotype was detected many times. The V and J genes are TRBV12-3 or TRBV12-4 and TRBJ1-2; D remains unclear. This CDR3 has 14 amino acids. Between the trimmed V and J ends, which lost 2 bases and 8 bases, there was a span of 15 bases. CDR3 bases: TGTGCCAGCAGTTTAAGGGATCGCCAGGTGGGCTACACCTTC. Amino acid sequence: CASSLRDRQVGYTF.

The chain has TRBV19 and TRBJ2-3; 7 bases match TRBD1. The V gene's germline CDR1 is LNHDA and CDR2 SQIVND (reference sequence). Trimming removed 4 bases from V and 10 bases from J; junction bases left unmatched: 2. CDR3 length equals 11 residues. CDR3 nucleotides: TGTGCCAGTAGTAGGGACAGAGCGCAGTATTTT. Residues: CASSRDRAQYF.